This TCR beta chain was recovered during a study of shared clonotypes between healthy human individuals. CD45RO negativity and positive selection for CCR7 defined naive CD8 cells, a population that excluded terminally differentiated effector memory CD45RA+ cells. Study-level points and caveats: Sorted-subset sequencing was shown by rarefaction to be incomplete despite large depth. Estimated clonotype richness was generally higher in naive than memory subsets.

For this clone: Its antigen is undetermined.

The CDR3 covers 15 residues. Measured with immunoSEQ multiplex PCR; TCRdb has only the in-frame clones, and not every one. The table lists 560,000 or so clones, roughly 96% of them singletons, with about 0.11% in the top ten. This TCR was sampled from a woman aged 25-40 years in good health. The V call is TRBV21-1, the J call TRBJ2-2; the table's D call TRBD1 went unverified against the DNA. TRBV21-1 is a known pseudogene. Sequenced: naive CD8+ T cells sorted from blood. CDR3 sequence (DNA): TGTGCCAGAAGACCCTCAGGGGGCGGCACCGGGGAGCTGTTTTTT. It is translated as CARRPSGGGTGELFF.